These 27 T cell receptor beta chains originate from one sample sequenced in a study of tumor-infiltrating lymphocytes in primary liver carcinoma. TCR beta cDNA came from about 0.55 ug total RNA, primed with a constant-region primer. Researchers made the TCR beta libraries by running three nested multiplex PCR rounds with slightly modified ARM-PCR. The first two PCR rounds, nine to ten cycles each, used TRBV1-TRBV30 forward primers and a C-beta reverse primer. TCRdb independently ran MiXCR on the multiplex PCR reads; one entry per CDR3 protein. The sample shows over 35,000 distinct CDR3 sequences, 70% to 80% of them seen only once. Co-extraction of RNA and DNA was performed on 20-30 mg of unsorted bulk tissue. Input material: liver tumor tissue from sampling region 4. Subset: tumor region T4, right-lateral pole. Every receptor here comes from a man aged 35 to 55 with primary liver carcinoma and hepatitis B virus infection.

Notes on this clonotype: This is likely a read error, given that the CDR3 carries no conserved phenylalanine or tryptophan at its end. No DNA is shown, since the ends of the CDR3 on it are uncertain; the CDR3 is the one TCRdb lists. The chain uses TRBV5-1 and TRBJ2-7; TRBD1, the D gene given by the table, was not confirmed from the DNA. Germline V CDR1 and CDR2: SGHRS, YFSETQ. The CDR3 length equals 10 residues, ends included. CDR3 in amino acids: CASSLTGRGI.

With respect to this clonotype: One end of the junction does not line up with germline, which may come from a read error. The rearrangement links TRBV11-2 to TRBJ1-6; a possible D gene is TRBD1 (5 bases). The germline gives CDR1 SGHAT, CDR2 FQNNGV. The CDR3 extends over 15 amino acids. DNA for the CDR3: TGTGCCAGCAGCCAAGGACATGGTGTGAATTCACCCCCCCACTTT. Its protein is CASSQGHGVNSPPHF.

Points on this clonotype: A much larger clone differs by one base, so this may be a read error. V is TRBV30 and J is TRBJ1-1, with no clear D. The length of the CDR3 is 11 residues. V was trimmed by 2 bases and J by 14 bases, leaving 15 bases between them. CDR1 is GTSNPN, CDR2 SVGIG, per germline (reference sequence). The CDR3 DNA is TGTGCCTGGAGTCCCCCCGGGAGCTCCTTCTTT. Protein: CAWSPPGSSFF.

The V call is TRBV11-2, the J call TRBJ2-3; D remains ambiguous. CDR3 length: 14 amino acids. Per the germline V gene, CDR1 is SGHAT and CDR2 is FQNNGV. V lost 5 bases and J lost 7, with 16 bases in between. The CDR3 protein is CASSTPGWAYTQYF. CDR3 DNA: TGTGCCAGCAGCACCCCGGGCTGGGCATATACGCAGTATTTT.

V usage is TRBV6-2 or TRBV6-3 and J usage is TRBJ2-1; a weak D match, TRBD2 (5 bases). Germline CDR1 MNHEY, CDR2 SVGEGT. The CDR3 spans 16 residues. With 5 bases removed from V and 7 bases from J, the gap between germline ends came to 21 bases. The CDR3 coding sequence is TGTGCCAGCAGTCCCCGGAGTAGCGTGAGAGCAAATGAGCAGTTCTTC. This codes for CASSPRSSVRANEQFF.

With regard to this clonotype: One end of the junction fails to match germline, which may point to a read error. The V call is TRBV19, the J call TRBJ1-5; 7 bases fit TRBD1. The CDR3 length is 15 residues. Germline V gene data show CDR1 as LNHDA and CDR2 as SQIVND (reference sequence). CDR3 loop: CAVGIGTVEDQPQHF. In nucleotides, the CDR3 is TGCGCCGTTGGCATCGGGACAGTGGAAGATCAGCCCCAGCATTTT.

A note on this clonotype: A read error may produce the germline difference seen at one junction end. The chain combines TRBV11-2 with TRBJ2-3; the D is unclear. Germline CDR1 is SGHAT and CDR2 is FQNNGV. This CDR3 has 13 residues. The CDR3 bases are TGTGCCAGCAGCTTAAGGAGCACAGATACACAGTATTTT. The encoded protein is CASSLRSTDTQYF.

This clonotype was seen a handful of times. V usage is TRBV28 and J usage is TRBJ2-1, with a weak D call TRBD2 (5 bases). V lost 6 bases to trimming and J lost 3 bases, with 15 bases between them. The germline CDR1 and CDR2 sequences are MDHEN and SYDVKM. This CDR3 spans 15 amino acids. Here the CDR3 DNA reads TGTGCCAGCAGCCTCAGAAGCGGATTCTACAATGAGCAGTTCTTC. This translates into CASSLRSGFYNEQFF.

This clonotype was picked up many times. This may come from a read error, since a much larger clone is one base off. Written as DNA, the CDR3 is TGTGCCAGCAGTCCGGGGGGGTTGGTCGGTTATGGCTACACCTTC. Translated, it gives CASSPGGLVGYGYTF. The chain uses TRBV12-3 or TRBV12-4 and TRBJ1-2, with D possibly matching TRBD1 (5 bases). V dropped 5 bases and J dropped 5 bases, with 18 bases sitting between them. The CDR3 is 15 amino acids.

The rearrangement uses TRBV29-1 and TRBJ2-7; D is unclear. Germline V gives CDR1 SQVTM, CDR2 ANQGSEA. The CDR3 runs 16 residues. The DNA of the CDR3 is TGCAACGCCATGACATCTGATACCGGCACTCCCTACGAGCAGTACTTC. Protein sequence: CNAMTSDTGTPYEQYF.

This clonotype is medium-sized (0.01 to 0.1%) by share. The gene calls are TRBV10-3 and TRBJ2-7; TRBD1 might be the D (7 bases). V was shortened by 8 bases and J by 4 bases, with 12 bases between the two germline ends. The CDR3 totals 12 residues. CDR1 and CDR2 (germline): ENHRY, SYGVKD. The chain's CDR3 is CAIGPGGYEQYF. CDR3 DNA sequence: TGTGCCATCGGGCCAGGGGGGTACGAGCAGTACTTC.

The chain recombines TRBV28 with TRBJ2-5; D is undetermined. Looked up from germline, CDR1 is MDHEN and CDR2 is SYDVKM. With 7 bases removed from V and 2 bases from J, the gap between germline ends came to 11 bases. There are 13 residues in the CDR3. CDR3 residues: CASKPTEQETQYF. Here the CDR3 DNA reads TGTGCCAGCAAACCGACGGAACAAGAGACCCAGTACTTC.

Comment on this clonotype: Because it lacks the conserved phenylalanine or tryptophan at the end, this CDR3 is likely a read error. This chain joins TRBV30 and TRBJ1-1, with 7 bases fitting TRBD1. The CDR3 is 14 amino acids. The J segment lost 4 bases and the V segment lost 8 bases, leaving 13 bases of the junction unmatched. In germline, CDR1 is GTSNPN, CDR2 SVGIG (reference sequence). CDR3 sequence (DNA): TGTGCCCGGCGCCAATTACAGGGGTTCACTGAAGCTTTCATT. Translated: CARRQLQGFTEAFI.

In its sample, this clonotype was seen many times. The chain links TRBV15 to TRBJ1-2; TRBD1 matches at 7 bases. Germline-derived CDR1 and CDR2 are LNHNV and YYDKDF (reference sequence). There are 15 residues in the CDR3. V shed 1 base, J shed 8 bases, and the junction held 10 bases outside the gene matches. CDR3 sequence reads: CATSRAADRVEGYTF. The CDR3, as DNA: TGTGCCACCAGCAGAGCCGCCGACAGGGTCGAGGGCTACACCTTC.

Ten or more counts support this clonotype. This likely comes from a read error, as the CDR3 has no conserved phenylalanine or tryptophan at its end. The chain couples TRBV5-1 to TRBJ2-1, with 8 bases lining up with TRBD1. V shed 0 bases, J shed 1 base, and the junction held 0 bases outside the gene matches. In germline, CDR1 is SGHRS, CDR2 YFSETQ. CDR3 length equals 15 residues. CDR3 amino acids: CASSLGTGSYNEQFS. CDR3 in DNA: TGCGCCAGCAGCTTGGGGACAGGGTCCTACAATGAGCAGTTCTCC.

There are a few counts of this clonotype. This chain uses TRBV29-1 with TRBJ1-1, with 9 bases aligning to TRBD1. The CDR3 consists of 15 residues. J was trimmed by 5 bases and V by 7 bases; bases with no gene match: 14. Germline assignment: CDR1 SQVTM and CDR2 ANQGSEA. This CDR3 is CSGDTGGFLITEAFF. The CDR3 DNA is TGCAGCGGAGACACAGGGGGCTTCCTAATAACTGAAGCTTTCTTT. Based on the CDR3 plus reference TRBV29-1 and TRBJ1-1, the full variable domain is SAVISQKPSRDICQRGTSLTIQCQVDSQVTMMFWYRQQPGQSLTLIATANQGSEATYESGFVIDKFPISRPNLTFSTLTVSNMSPEDSSIYLCSGDTGGFLITEAFFGQGTRLTVV.

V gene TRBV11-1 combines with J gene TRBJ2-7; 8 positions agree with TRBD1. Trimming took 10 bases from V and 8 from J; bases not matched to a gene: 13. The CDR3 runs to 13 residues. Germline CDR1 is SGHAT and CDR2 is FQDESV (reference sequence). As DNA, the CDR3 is TGTGCCAACAGGGGGAAGCGGTCCTGCAAGCAGTACTTC. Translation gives CANRGKRSCKQYF.

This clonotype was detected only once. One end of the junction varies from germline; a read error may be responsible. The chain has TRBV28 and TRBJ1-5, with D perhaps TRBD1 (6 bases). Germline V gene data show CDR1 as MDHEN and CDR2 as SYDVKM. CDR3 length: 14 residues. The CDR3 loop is CASTPGDDNQPQHF. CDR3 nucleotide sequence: TGTGCCAGCACCCCAGGGGACGACAATCAACCCCAGCATTTT.

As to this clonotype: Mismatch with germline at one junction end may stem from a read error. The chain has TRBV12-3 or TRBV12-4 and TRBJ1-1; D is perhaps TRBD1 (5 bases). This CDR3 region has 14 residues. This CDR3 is CASSSADSNTDAFF. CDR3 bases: TGTGCCAGCAGCTCGGCAGACAGTAACACTGACGCTTTCTTT.

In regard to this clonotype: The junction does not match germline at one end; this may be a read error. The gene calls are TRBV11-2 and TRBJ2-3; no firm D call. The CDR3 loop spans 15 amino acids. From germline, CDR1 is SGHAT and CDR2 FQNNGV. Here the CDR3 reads CTSSLGSLSTDTHYF. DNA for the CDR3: TGTACCAGCAGCTTAGGATCTCTGAGCACAGATACGCATTATTTT. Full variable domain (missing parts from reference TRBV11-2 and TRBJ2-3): EAGVAQSPRYKIIEKRQSVAFWCNPISGHATLYWYQQILGQGPKLLIQFQNNGVVDDSQLPKDRFSAERLKGVDSTLKIQPAKLEDSAVYLCTSSLGSLSTDTHYFGPGTRLTVL.

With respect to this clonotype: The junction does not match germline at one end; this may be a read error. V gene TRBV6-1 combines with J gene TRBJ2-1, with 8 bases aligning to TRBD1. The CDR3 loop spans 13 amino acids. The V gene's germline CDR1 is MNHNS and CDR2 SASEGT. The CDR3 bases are TGTGCCTGCAGTGATGGGACAGGTGACGAGCAGTTCTTC. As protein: CACSDGTGDEQFF.

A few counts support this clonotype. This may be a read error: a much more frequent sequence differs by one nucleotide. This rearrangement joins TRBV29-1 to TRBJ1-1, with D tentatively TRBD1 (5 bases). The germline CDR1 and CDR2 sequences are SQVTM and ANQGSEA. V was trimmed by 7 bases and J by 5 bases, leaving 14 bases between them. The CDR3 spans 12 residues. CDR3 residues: CSAIGWGTEAFF. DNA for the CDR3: TGCAGCGCCATCGGATGGGGGACTGAAGCTTTCTTT.

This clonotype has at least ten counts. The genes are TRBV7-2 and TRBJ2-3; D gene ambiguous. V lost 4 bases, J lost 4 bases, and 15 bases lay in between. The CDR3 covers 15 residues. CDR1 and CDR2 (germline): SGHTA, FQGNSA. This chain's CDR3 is CASSSPRQEPDTQYF. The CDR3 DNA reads TGTGCCAGCAGCTCTCCTCGACAAGAGCCAGATACGCAGTATTTT. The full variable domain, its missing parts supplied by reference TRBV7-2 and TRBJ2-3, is GAGVSQSPSNKVTEKGKDVELRCDPISGHTALYWYRQSLGQGLEFLIYFQGNSAPDKSGLPSDRFSAERTGGSVSTLTIQRTQQEDSAVYLCASSSPRQEPDTQYFGPGTRLTVL.

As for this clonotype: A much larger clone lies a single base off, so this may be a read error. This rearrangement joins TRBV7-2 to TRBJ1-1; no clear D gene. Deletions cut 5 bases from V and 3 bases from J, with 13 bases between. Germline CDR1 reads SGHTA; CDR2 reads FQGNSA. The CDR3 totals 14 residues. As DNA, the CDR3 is TGTGCCAGCAGCCCTAAGAGGAGGGACACTGAAGCTTTCTTT. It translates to CASSPKRRDTEAFF.

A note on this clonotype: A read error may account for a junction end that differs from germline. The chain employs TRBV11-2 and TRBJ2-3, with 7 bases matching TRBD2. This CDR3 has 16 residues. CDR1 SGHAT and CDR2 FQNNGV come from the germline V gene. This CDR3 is CASSPVGGGVTDTQYF. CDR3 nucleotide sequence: TGCGCCAGCAGCCCGGTTGGGGGAGGGGTCACAGATACGCAGTATTTT.

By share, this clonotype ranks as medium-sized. The CDR3 reads CASSQEAPGTGRYEQYF. Here the CDR3 DNA reads TGCGCCAGCAGCCAAGAAGCACCCGGGACAGGGCGGTACGAGCAGTACTTC. This chain uses TRBV4-3 with TRBJ2-7, with 9 bases matching TRBD1. V shed 0 bases and J 4 bases; nucleotides not matched to a gene: 10. The CDR3 has 17 amino acids. CDR1 is LGHNA and CDR2 is YSLEER in the germline V gene.

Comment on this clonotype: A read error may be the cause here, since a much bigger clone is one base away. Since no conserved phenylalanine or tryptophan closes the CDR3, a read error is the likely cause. The CDR3 DNA reads as TGTACCAGCAGCCGACAGGGTCGGAGCAATGAGCAGTTCCTC. It codes for CTSSRQGRSNEQFL. The chain uses TRBV11-3 and TRBJ2-1, with 7 positions matching TRBD1. The germline gives CDR1 SGHNT, CDR2 YENEEA. The CDR3 totals 14 residues.